Listed below are T cell receptor beta chains from one sample, sequenced in a study of T cells in localized non-small cell lung cancer. The protocol was immunoSEQ multiplex PCR, while the TCRdb copy is restricted to in-frame clones and leaves out a portion. Of around 130,000 clones in the sample, roughly 90% were seen once. Sequences were derived from peripheral blood, sampled before any cancer treatment. Receptors were obtained from a female donor aged 60 or older with stage I lung adenocarcinoma. Both conserved end residues are part of each CDR3. Each record gives: D gene, J gene, V gene, CDR3 protein. A D gene is named only where the DNA matches it firmly.

NA TRBJ2-1 TRBV29-1 CSVAFRGGPRYNEQFF
NA TRBJ2-7 TRBV10-2 CASSEVTAYEQYF
NA TRBJ2-7 TRBV6-5 CASSYSTAGSYEQYF
NA TRBJ1-5 TRBV4-1 CASSQGTRAGVDQPQHF
TRBD2 TRBJ2-1 TRBV5-6 CASTLLAGGNEQFF
NA TRBJ2-1 TRBV29-1 CSVEGGESYNEQFF
NA TRBJ2-7 TRBV5-5 CASSFSGVVNYEQYF
NA TRBJ1-1 TRBV6-4 CASSDRPEAFF
NA TRBJ2-1 TRBV7-9 CASSLETANNEQFF
TRBD2 TRBJ2-7 TRBV10-2 CASSFSGRAAGEQYF
NA TRBJ1-4 TRBV2 CASRGLPGTNEKLFF
NA TRBJ2-1 TRBV4-1 CASSHTPSPTPSGNEQFF
TRBD1 TRBJ2-7 TRBV11-2 CASSYSTGGGQYF
TRBD2 TRBJ2-1 TRBV18 CASSPTGLAGIYNEQFF
TRBD2 TRBJ2-4 TRBV11-2 CASTPSGVAKNIQYF
TRBD2 TRBJ2-1 TRBV11-2 CASSTLAASYNEQFF
NA TRBJ1-1 TRBV28 CASSSYQGGTEAFF
NA TRBJ2-1 TRBV18 CASSPRLRDDYNEQFF
TRBD1 TRBJ1-2 TRBV13 CASSLGSWGQGPPNYGYTF
TRBD2 TRBJ2-7 TRBV6-5 CASRQIAGGPGEQYF
NA TRBJ2-5 TRBV6-1 CASTAGRQPLETQYF
TRBD2 TRBJ2-2 TRBV5-4 CASTTSSGSRGTGELFF
NA TRBJ2-7 TRBV6-5 CASSRDQVVDEQYF
NA TRBJ2-5 TRBV28 CASSSQETQYF
NA TRBJ2-6 TRBV9 CASSERWFGANVLTF
TRBD1 TRBJ1-3 TRBV7-6 CASSTASGGSGNTIYF
NA TRBJ2-7 TRBV28 CASSLDPSGRGFYEQYF
NA TRBJ2-2 TRBV2 CATQGTTGELFF
TRBD1 TRBJ1-3 TRBV4-2 CASSQDWGRDRVTDSGNTIYF
NA TRBJ1-5 TRBV10-2 CASSDSVAGSNQPQHF
NA TRBJ2-6 TRBV10-2 CASSPRLGLRANVLTF
NA TRBJ1-5 TRBV2 CASIGGPLQPQHF
NA TRBJ1-2 TRBV4-2 CASSPKVVLATDPSGYGYTF
NA TRBJ2-3 TRBV7-9 CASSPGSATTDTQYF